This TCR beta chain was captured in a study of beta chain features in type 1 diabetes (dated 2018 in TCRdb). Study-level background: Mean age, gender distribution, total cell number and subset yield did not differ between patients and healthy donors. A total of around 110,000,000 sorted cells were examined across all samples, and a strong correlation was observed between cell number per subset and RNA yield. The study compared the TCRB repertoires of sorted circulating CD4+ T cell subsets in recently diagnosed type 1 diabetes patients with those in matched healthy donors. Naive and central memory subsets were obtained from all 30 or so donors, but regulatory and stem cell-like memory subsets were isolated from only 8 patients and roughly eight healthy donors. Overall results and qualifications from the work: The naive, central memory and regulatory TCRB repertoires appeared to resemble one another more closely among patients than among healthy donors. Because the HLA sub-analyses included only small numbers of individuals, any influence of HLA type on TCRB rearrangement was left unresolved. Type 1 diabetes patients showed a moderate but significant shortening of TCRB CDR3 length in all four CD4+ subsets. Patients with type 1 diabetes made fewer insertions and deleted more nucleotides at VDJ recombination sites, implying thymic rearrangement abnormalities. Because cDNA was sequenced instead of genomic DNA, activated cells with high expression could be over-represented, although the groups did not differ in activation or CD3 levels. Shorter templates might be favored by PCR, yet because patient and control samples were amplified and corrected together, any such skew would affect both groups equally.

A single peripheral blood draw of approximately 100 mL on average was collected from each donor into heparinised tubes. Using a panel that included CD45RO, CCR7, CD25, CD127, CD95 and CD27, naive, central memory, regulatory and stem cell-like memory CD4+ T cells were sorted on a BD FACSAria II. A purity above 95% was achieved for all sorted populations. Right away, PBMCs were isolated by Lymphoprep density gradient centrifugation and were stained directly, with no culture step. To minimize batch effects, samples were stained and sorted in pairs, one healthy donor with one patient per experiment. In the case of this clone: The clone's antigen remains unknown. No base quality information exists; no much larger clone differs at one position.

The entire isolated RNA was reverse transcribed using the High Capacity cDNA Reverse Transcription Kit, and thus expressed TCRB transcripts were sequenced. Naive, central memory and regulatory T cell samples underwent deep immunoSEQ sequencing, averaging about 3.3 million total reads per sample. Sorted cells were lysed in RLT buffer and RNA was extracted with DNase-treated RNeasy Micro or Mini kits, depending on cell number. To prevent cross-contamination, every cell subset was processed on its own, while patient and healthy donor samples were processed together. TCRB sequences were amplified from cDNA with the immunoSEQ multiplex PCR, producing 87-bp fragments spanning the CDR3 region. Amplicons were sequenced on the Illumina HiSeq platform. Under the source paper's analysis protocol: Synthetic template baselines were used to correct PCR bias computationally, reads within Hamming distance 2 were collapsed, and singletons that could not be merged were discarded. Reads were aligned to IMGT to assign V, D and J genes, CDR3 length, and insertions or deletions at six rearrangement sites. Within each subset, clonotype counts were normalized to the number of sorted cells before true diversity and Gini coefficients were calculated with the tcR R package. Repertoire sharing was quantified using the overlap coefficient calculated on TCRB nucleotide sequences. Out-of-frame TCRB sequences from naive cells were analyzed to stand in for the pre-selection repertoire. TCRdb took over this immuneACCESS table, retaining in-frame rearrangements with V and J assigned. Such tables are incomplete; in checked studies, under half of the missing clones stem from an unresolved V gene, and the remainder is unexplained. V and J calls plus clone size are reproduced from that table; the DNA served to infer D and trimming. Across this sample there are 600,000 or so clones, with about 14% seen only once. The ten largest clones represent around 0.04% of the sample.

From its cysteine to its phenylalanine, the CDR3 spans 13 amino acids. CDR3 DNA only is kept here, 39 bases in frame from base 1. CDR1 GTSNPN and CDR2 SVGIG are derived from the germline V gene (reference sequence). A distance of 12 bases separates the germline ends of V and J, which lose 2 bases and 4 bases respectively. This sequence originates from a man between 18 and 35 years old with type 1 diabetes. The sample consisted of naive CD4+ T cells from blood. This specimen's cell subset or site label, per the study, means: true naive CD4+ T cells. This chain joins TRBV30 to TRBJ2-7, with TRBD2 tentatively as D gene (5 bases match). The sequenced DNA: TGTGCCTGGAGTACTCTCGAGCGGTACGAGCAGTACTTC. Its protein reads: CAWSTLERYEQYF.